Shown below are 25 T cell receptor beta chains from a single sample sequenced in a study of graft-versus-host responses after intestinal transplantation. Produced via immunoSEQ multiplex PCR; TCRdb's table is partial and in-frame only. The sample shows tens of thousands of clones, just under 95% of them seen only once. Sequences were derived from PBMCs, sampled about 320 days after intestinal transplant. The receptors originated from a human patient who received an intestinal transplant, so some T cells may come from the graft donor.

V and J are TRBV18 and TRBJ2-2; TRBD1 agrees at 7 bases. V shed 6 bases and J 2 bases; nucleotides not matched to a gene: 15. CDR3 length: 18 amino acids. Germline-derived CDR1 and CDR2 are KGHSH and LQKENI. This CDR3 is CASSQNRGRGPNTGELFF. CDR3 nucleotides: TGTGCCAGCTCTCAGAACAGGGGCCGAGGTCCTAACACCGGGGAGCTGTTTTTT.

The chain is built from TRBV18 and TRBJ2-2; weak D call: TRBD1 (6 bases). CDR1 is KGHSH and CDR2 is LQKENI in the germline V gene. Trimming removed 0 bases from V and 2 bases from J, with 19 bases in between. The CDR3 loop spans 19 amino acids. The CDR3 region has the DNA TGTGCCAGCTCACCACCAAATCTCTCAGGACAGCAAAACACCGGGGAGCTGTTTTTT. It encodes CASSPPNLSGQQNTGELFF. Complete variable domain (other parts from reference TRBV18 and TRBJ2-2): NAGVMQNPRHLVRRRGQEARLRCSPMKGHSHVYWYRQLPEEGLKFMVYLQKENIIDESGMPKERFSAEFPKEGPSILRIQQVVRGDSAAYFCASSPPNLSGQQNTGELFFGEGSRLTVL.

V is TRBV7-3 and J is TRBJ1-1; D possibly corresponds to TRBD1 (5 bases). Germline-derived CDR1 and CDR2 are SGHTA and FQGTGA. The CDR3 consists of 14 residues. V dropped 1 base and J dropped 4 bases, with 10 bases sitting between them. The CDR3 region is CASSLSHGGTEAFF. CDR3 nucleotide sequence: TGTGCCAGCAGCTTAAGTCATGGGGGCACTGAAGCTTTCTTT.

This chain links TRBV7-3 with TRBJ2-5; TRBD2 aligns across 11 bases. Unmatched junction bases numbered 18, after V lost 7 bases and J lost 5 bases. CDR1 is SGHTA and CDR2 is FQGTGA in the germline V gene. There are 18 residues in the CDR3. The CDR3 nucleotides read TGTGCCAGCAACTTCTTTAACCCTACTAGCGGGAGCTGGGAGACCCAGTACTTC. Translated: CASNFFNPTSGSWETQYF. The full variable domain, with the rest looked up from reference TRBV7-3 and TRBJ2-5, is GAGVSQTPSNKVTEKGKYVELRCDPISGHTALYWYRQSLGQGPEFLIYFQGTGAADDSGLPNDRFFAVRPEGSVSTLKIQRTERGDSAVYLCASNFFNPTSGSWETQYFGPGTRLLVL.

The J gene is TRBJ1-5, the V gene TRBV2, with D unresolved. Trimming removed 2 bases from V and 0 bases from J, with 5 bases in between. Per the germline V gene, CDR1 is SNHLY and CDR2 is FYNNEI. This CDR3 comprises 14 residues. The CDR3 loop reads CASSEQTSNQPQHF. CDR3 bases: TGTGCCAGCAGTGAACAGACTAGCAATCAGCCCCAGCATTTT.

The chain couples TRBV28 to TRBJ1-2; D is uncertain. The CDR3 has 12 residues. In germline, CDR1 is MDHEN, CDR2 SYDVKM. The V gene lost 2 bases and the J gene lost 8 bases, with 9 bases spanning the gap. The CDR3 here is CASSLGLWGYTF. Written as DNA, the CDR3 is TGTGCCAGCAGTTTAGGCCTCTGGGGCTACACCTTC.

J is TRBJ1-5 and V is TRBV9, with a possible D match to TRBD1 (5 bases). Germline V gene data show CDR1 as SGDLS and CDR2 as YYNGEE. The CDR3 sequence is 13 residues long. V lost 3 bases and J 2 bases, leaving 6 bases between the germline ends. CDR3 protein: CASSGGGNQPQHF. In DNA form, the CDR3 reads TGTGCCAGCAGCGGGGGGGGCAATCAGCCCCAGCATTTT.

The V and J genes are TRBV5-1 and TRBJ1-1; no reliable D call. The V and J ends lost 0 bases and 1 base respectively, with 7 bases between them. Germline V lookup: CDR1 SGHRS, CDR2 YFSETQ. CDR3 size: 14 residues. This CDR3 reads CASSLGPSNTEAFF. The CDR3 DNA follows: TGCGCCAGCAGCTTGGGACCTTCGAACACTGAAGCTTTCTTT. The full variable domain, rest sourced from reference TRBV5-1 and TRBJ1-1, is KAGVTQTPRYLIKTRGQQVTLSCSPISGHRSVSWYQQTPGQGLQFLFEYFSETQRNKGNFPGRFSGRQFSNSRSEMNVSTLELGDSALYLCASSLGPSNTEAFFGQGTRLTVV.

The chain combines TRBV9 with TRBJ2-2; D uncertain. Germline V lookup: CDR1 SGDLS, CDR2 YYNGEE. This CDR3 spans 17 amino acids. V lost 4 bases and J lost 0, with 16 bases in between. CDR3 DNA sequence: TGTGCCAGCAGCCCTCACGGTCAGGTCGCGAACACCGGGGAGCTGTTTTTT. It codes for CASSPHGQVANTGELFF.

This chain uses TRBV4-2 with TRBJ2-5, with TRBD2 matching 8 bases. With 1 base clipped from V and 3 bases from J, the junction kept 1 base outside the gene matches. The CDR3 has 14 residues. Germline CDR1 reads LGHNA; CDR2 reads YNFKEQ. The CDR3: CASSQGSGEETQYF. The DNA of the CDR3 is TGTGCCAGCAGCCAAGGTAGCGGGGAAGAGACCCAGTACTTC.

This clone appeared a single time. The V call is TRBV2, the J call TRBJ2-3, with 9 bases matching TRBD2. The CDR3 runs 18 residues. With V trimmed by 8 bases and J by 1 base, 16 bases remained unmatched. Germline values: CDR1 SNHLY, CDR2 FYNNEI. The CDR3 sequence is CASYDPIAGAFGTDTQYF. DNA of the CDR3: TGTGCCAGCTATGATCCGATAGCGGGGGCCTTTGGCACAGATACGCAGTATTTT.

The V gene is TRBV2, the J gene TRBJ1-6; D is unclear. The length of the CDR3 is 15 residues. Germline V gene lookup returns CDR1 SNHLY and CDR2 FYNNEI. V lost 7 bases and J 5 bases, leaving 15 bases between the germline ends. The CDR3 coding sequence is TGTGCCAGCATCCCCAGGAGTCTCAATAATTCACCCCTCCACTTT. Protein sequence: CASIPRSLNNSPLHF.

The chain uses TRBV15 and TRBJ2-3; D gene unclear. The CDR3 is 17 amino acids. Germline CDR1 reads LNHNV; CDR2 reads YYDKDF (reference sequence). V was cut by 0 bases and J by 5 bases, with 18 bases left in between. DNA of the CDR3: TGTGCCACCAGCAGAGATCATCTTTGGGCCCCCCAAGATACGCAGTATTTT. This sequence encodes CATSRDHLWAPQDTQYF.

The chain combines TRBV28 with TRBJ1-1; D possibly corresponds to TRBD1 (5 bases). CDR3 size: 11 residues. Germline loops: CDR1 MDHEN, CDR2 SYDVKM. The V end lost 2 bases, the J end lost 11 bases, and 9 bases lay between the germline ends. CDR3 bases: TGTGCCAGCAGTTTAAAGGGGAACGCTTTCTTT. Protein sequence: CASSLKGNAFF. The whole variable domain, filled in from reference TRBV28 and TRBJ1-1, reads DVKVTQSSRYLVKRTGEKVFLECVQDMDHENMFWYRQDPGLGLRLIYFSYDVKMKEKGDIPEGYSVSREKKERFSLILESASTNQTSMYLCASSLKGNAFFGQGTRLTVV.

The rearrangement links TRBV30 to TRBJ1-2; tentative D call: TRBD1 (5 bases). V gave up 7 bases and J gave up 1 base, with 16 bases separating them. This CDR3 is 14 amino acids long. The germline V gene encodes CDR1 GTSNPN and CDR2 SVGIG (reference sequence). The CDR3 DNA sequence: TGTGCCTCATCCGACCAGGGAAGTAACTATGGCTACACCTTC. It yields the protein CASSDQGSNYGYTF.

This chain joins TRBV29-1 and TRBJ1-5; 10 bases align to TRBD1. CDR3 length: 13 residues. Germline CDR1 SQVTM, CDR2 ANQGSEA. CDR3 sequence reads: CRSPGQGNQPQHF. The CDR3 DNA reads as TGCAGGTCGCCGGGACAGGGGAATCAGCCCCAGCATTTT.

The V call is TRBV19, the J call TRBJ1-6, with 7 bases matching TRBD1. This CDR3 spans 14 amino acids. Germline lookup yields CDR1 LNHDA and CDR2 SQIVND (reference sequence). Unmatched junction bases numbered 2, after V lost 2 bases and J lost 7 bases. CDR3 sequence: CASSITGANSPLHF. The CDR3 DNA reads TGTGCCAGTAGTATAACAGGGGCGAATTCACCCCTCCACTTT.

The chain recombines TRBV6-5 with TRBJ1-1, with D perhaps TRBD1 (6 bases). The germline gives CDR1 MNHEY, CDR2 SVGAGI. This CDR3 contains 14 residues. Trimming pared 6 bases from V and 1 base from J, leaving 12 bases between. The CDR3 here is CASRMDSANTEAFF. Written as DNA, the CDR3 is TGTGCCAGCAGGATGGACAGCGCGAACACTGAAGCTTTCTTT.

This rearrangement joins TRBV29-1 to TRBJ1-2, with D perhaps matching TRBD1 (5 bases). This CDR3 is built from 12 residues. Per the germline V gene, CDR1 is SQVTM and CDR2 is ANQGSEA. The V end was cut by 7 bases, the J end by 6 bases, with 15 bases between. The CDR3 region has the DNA TGCAGCGCTTGGGGCAGTTCGGATGGCTACACCTTC. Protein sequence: CSAWGSSDGYTF.

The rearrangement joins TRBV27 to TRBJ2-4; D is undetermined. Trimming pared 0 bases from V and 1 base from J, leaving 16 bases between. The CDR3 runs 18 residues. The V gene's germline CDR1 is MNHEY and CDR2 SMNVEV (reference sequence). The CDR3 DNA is TGTGCCAGCAGTTTATCCCTTCTCAATCCAAGGGCCAAAAACATTCAGTACTTC. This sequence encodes CASSLSLLNPRAKNIQYF.

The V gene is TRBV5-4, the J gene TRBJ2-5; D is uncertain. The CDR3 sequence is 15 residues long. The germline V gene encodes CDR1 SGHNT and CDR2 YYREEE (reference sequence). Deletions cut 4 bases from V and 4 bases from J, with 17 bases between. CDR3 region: CASSLLASMRETQYF. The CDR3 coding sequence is TGTGCCAGCAGCCTCTTGGCGTCGATGAGAGAGACCCAGTACTTC.

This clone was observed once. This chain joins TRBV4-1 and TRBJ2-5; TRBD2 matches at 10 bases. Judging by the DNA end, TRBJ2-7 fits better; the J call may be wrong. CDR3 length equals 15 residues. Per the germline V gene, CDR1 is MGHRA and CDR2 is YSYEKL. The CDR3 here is CASSELAGDTYEQYF. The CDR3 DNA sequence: TGCGCCAGCAGCGAGCTAGCGGGAGACACCTACGAGCAGTACTTC.

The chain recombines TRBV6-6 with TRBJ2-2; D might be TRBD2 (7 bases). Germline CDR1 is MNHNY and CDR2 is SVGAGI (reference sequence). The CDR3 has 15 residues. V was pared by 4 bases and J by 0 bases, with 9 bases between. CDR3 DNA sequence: TGTGCCAGCAGTTCGGGGGGCGCGAACACCGGGGAGCTGTTTTTT. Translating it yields CASSSGGANTGELFF.

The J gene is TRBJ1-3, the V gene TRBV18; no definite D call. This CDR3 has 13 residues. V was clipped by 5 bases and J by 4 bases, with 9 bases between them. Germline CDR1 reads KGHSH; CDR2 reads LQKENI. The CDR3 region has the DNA TGTGCCAGCTCAGACACCCAGGGAAACACCATATATTTT. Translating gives CASSDTQGNTIYF.

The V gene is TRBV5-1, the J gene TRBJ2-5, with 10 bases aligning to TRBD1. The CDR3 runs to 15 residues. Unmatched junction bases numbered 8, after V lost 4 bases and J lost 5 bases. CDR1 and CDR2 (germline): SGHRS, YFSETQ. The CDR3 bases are TGCGCCAGCAGCACTGGACAGGGGGAGGGGGAGACCCAGTACTTC. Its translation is CASSTGQGEGETQYF.